This record concerns one T cell receptor (beta chain) sequence. This sample is drawn from a study of early T cells in non-severe SARS-CoV-2 infection. TCRdb passed the 5' RACE reads through MiXCR, listing each CDR3 protein once. The repertoire holds over 50,000 distinct CDR3 sequences, with approximately 8.4% as singletons. V lost 1 base to trimming and J lost 0 bases; unmatched junction nucleotides: 2. CDR1 SGHTA and CDR2 FQGNSA come from the germline V gene. The CDR3 is made up of 16 amino acids. The TCR originated in an adult who was a healthcare worker with PCR-confirmed SARS-CoV-2 infection or an uninfected control (not recorded which). The J gene is TRBJ2-2, the V gene TRBV7-2; TRBD2 agrees at 7 bases. Sequenced sample: whole blood. The CDR3 loop is CASSLVGLPNTGELFF. The CDR3 DNA reads as TGTGCCAGCAGCTTAGTGGGACTACCGAACACCGGGGAGCTGTTTTTT.